The present T cell receptor (beta chain) was sequenced within a study of cytomegalovirus exposure and HLA in healthy donors. Deletions cut 3 bases from V and 2 bases from J, with 8 bases between. The CDR3 totals 14 residues. CDR1 MNHEY and CDR2 SMNVEV come from the germline V gene (reference sequence). PCR primers comprised 60 Vbeta and 13 Jbeta primers. Sequenced by immunoSEQ multiplex PCR; TCRdb stores in-frame clones only, minus some. The repertoire includes about 160,000 clones, 75% to 80% of them detected once, and approximately 2.4% sits in the top ten. The receptor was derived from a woman between 40 and 55 years old in good health and CMV-seropositive. This chain uses TRBV27 with TRBJ1-5; no clear D. The sequenced sample consisted of PBMCs. CDR3 sequence: CASSFVGGNQPQHF. In nucleotides, the CDR3 is TGTGCCAGCAGTTTCGTCGGTGGCAATCAGCCCCAGCATTTT.